The 22 T cell receptor beta chains in this list originate from one sample, sequenced in a study of T cell repertoires in cytomegalovirus infection (dated by TCRdb to the late 2010s). These receptors have no identified antigens. According to the study, the label for this sample's treatment or condition signals: in vitro stimulation with specific CMV peptide epitopes to enrich CMV-specific T cells. This sample was sequenced with an Illumina HiSeq 1500. The raw public data were reprocessed by TCRdb itself: fastp quality trimming at Q25, MiXCR clonotype calling, in-frame beta chains only. All rows with the same CDR3 protein become a single entry with the most common DNA and genes. The sample table records around 310,000 distinct CDR3 sequences; 25% to 35% of these occur just once. Approximately 20% of the sample goes to the ten largest clones. Here the sequenced sample was cultured PBMCs, taken from culture after CMV antigen stimulation. These receptors were collected from a human donor in good health (CMV status not recorded). Some clones in this sample may be carry-over from other donors' samples.

This chain connects TRBV7-4 to TRBJ2-7; 9 bases map to TRBD1. The CDR3 loop spans 13 amino acids. Germline V lookup: CDR1 SGHVT, CDR2 SQSDAQ. The V gene end was trimmed by 10 bases and the J gene end by 4 bases; junction bases not matched to a gene: 8. The CDR3 DNA follows: TGTGCCATACAGGGGGCGTCAATTTACGAGCAGTACTTC. It is translated as CAIQGASIYEQYF.

The chain combines TRBV7-6 with TRBJ2-1, with TRBD2 matching 11 bases. Trimming at V came to 2 bases and at J to 8 bases, leaving 5 bases not matched to a gene. The CDR3 extends over 15 amino acids. Germline lookup yields CDR1 SGHVS and CDR2 FNYEAQ. The CDR3 DNA sequence: TGTGCCAGCAGCTTAACTAGCGGGAGTACGGATGAGCAGTTCTTC. Residues: CASSLTSGSTDEQFF.

The rearrangement joins TRBV10-3 to TRBJ2-5; 8 bases agree with TRBD1. The CDR3 is made up of 12 amino acids. Germline-derived CDR1 and CDR2 are ENHRY and SYGVKD. Trimming took 10 bases from V and 5 from J; bases not matched to a gene: 6. As DNA, the CDR3 is TGTGCCACGAGGGACAGGAGCGAGACCCAGTACTTC. Protein: CATRDRSETQYF.

This clonotype was observed a few times. The chain is built from TRBV29-1 and TRBJ1-1, with TRBD1 matching 8 bases. V lost 7 bases and J lost 5; bases outside the gene matches: 9. The germline V gene encodes CDR1 SQVTM and CDR2 ANQGSEA. The CDR3 loop spans 13 amino acids. CDR3 nucleotide sequence: TGCAGCGCCTCGACAGGGGATACAACTGAAGCTTTCTTT. As protein: CSASTGDTTEAFF.

The J gene is TRBJ2-7, the V gene TRBV10-3, with 8 bases aligning to TRBD2. V was clipped by 6 bases and J by 0 bases; unmatched bases: 4. Germline CDR1 ENHRY, CDR2 SYGVKD. The CDR3 is 14 residues long. This CDR3 reads CAIRLAESSYEQYF. In nucleotides, the CDR3 is TGTGCCATCAGACTAGCGGAGAGCTCCTACGAGCAGTACTTC.

This clonotype showed up just once. V and J are TRBV4-1 and TRBJ2-5, with 9 bases matching TRBD1. Germline V gene data show CDR1 as MGHRA and CDR2 as YSYEKL. Unmatched junction bases numbered 7, after V lost 0 bases and J lost 5 bases. The CDR3 has 16 residues. Written as DNA, the CDR3 is TGCGCCAGCAGCCAAGAGGGACAGGGTAGCTTCGAGACCCAGTACTTC. As protein: CASSQEGQGSFETQYF.

The chain has TRBV30 and TRBJ1-6; D not resolved. The germline V gene has CDR1 GTSNPN and CDR2 SVGIG (reference sequence). The CDR3 is 12 amino acids. V lost 2 bases to trimming and J lost 10 bases, with 9 bases between them. The CDR3 region is CAWSFHGSPLHF. Here the CDR3 DNA reads TGTGCCTGGAGTTTCCATGGATCACCCCTCCACTTT.

The rearrangement links TRBV27 to TRBJ2-7, with D possibly being TRBD2 (6 bases). Germline CDR1 is MNHEY and CDR2 is SMNVEV (reference sequence). The CDR3 loop spans 16 amino acids. V lost 5 bases to trimming and J lost 5 bases, with 22 bases between them. CDR3 DNA: TGTGCCAGCAGTCTTGCCGGGGAGGAAGCGTATAACGAGCAGTACTTC. Amino acid sequence: CASSLAGEEAYNEQYF.

The rearrangement links TRBV12-3 or TRBV12-4 to TRBJ2-5, with D hard to call. The CDR3 sequence is 15 residues long. Trimming pared 0 bases from V and 4 bases from J, leaving 12 bases between. The CDR3: CASSLASSTRETQYF. Here the CDR3 DNA reads TGTGCCAGCAGTTTAGCATCCAGTACACGAGAGACCCAGTACTTC.

This clonotype was observed at least ten times. The gene calls are TRBV7-2 and TRBJ1-2; tentatively, D is TRBD1 (5 bases). The germline V and J ends were trimmed by 1 base and 4 bases, with 10 bases remaining between them. There are 14 residues in the CDR3. CDR1 is SGHTA, CDR2 FQGNSA, per germline. The CDR3 region is CASSLVGTIYGYTF. CDR3 sequence (DNA): TGTGCCAGCAGCTTAGTCGGGACCATCTATGGCTACACCTTC.

This clonotype was picked up a small number of times. The chain recombines TRBV14 with TRBJ2-1; D might be TRBD2 (5 bases). Germline values: CDR1 SGHDN, CDR2 FVKESK. The ends were cut back, 4 bases at V and 5 bases at J, with 12 bases in the middle. The CDR3 sequence is 14 residues long. CDR3 sequence reads: CASSPAGLDNEQFF. The CDR3 nucleotides read TGTGCCAGCAGCCCGGCGGGCCTCGACAATGAGCAGTTCTTC.

The rearrangement links TRBV12-3 or TRBV12-4 to TRBJ1-6, with D unresolved. This CDR3 has 15 amino acids. The germline V and J ends were trimmed by 4 bases and 3 bases, with 10 bases remaining between them. CDR3 DNA: TGTGCCAGCAGTTCGGGTCAAATCTATAATTCACCCCTCCACTTT. Translating gives CASSSGQIYNSPLHF.

This clonotype was recorded a few times. This chain joins TRBV30 and TRBJ2-1; no clear D gene. CDR1 is GTSNPN, CDR2 SVGIG, per germline (reference sequence). Trimming left V 0 bases short and J 4 bases short, with 4 bases between. This CDR3 is 12 amino acids long. The DNA for the CDR3 is TGTGCCTGGAGTGTGCTTTACAATGAGCAGTTCTTC. This gives the protein CAWSVLYNEQFF.

This clonotype was picked up a small number of times. The chain employs TRBV3-1 and TRBJ1-2; no definite D call. Trimming took off 3 bases at V and 2 bases at J, with 10 bases between the two ends. CDR3 length equals 14 residues. Germline CDR1 reads LGHDT; CDR2 reads YNNKEL (reference sequence). As DNA, the CDR3 is TGTGCCAGCAGCCAGGGAAGTGGAAACTATGGCTACACCTTC. Translation gives CASSQGSGNYGYTF.

This clonotype was seen only a few times. The rearrangement links TRBV28 to TRBJ1-2, with D hard to call. CDR3 length: 14 amino acids. The V gene lost 6 bases and the J gene lost 7 bases, with 18 bases spanning the gap. Germline-derived CDR1 and CDR2 are MDHEN and SYDVKM. CDR3 nucleotide sequence: TGTGCCAGCAGCCCCGGGCGGAGAACTATTGGCTACACCTTC. Translated, it gives CASSPGRRTIGYTF.

This clonotype was seen a handful of times. This chain uses TRBV11-1 with TRBJ1-2; the D is unclear. CDR3 length: 15 residues. V shed 2 bases and J shed 0 bases, with 10 bases lying between them. CDR1 and CDR2 (germline): SGHAT, FQDESV (reference sequence). DNA of the CDR3: TGTGCCAGCAGCTTACTTGACACAGCTAACTATGGCTACACCTTC. Amino acids: CASSLLDTANYGYTF. The whole variable domain, remainder taken from reference TRBV11-1 and TRBJ1-2, is EAEVAQSPRYKITEKSQAVAFWCDPISGHATLYWYRQILGQGPELLVQFQDESVVDDSQLPKDRFSAERLKGVDSTLKIQPAELGDSAMYLCASSLLDTANYGYTFGSGTRLTVV.

This clonotype was observed a handful of times. J is TRBJ2-3 and V is TRBV7-8, with 11 bases that match TRBD2. Germline assignment: CDR1 SGHVS and CDR2 FQNEAQ. This CDR3 has 17 residues. J lost 2 bases, V lost 5 bases, and 9 bases had no gene match. In nucleotides, the CDR3 is TGTGCCAGCAGCACCGAGACTAGCGGGGTTATCACAGATACGCAGTATTTT. As protein: CASSTETSGVITDTQYF.

Turning to this clonotype: Germline is not matched at one junction end, which may reflect a read error. The chain recombines TRBV19 with TRBJ1-5, with TRBD1 matching 8 bases. This CDR3 comprises 15 residues. CDR1 is LNHDA and CDR2 is SQIVND in the germline V gene (reference sequence). CDR3 sequence: CASSLDRGHNQPQHF. As DNA, the CDR3 is TGTGCCAGTAGTCTAGACAGGGGTCACAATCAGCCCCAGCATTTT.

The rearrangement uses TRBV28 and TRBJ2-1, with unresolved D. The CDR3 contains 12 residues. The V and J ends lost 2 bases and 10 bases respectively, with 9 bases between them. Per the germline V gene, CDR1 is MDHEN and CDR2 is SYDVKM. This chain's CDR3 is CASSLGRSEQFF. The DNA for the CDR3 is TGTGCCAGCAGTTTAGGAAGGTCAGAGCAGTTCTTC.

In its sample, this clonotype was seen a few times. The chain recombines TRBV28 with TRBJ1-5, with D unresolved. Germline CDR1 and CDR2: MDHEN and SYDVKM. V gave up 8 bases and J gave up 3 bases, with 14 bases separating them. The CDR3 runs to 14 residues. CDR3 bases: TGTGCCAGCGGGAGCCTAGCTATCAATCAGCCCCAGCATTTT. It is translated as CASGSLAINQPQHF.

This clonotype has just a few counts. The rearrangement links TRBV19 to TRBJ1-3, with 9 positions matching TRBD1. The V segment lost 10 bases and the J segment 0 bases; nucleotides outside the gene matches: 7. CDR3 length: 15 amino acids. Germline assignment: CDR1 LNHDA and CDR2 SQIVND (reference sequence). The CDR3 spells CATGTGSTSGNTIYF. The DNA of the CDR3 is TGTGCCACCGGGACAGGGTCGACCTCTGGAAACACCATATATTTT. The variable domain in full, with the rest retrieved from reference TRBV19 and TRBJ1-3, is DGGITQSPKYLFRKEGQNVTLSCEQNLNHDAMYWYRQDPGQGLRLIYYSQIVNDFQKGDIAEGYSVSREKKESFPLTVTSAQKNPTAFYLCATGTGSTSGNTIYFGEGSWLTVV.

J is TRBJ1-1 and V is TRBV28; 10 bases are a match to TRBD1. The CDR3 runs 16 residues. CDR1 is MDHEN, CDR2 SYDVKM, per germline. The junction had 16 bases not matched to a gene; V was cut back by 5 bases and J by 10 bases. This chain's CDR3 is CASSQAKFGQGELAFF. The CDR3 DNA reads as TGTGCCAGCAGTCAAGCAAAATTTGGACAGGGGGAGCTAGCTTTCTTT.